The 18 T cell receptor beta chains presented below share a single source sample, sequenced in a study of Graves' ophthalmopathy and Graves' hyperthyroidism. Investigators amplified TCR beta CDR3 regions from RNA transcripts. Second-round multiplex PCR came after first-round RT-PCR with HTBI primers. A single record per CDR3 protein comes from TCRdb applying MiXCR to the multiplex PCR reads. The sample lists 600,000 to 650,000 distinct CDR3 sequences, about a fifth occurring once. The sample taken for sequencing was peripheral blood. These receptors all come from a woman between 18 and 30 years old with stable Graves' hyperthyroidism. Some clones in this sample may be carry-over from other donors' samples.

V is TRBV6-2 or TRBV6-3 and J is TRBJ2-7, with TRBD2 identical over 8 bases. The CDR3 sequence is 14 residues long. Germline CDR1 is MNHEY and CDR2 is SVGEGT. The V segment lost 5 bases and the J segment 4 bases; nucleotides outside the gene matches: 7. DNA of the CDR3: TGTGCCAGCAGTACCGGGACTAGGCGGTACGAGCAGTACTTC. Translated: CASSTGTRRYEQYF.

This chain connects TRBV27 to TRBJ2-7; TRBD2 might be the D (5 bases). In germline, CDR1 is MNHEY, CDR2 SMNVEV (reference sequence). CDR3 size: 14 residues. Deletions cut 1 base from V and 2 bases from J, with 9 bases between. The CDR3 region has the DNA TGTGCCAGCAGTTTATTTCAGGAGGCCTACGAGCAGTACTTC. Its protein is CASSLFQEAYEQYF.

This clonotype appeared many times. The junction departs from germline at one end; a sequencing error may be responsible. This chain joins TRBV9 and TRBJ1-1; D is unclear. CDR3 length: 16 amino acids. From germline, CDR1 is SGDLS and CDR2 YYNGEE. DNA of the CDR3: TGTGCCAGCGGCGTCGGTGGGAACCTTATGAACACTGAAGCTTTCTTT. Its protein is CASGVGGNLMNTEAFF.

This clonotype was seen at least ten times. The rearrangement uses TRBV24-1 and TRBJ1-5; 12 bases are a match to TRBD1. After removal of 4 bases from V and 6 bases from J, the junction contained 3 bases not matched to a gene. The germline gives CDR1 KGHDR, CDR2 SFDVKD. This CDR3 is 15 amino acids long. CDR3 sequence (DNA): TGTGCCACCAGTGAACCGGGACAGGGGGCTCAGCCCCAGCATTTT. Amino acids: CATSEPGQGAQPQHF.

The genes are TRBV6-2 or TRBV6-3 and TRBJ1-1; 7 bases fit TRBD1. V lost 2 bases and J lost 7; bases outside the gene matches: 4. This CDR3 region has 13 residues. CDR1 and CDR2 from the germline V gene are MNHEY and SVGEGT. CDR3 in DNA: TGTGCCAGCAGTTACGCGGGACAGTTTGAAGCTTTCTTT. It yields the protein CASSYAGQFEAFF.

CDR3 protein: CASRLAGMNTGELFF. The DNA for the CDR3 is TGTGCCAGCAGACTAGCGGGGATGAACACCGGGGAGCTGTTTTTT. The chain uses TRBV7-8 and TRBJ2-2; 10 bases align to TRBD2. Germline V gene sequence: CDR1 SGHVS, CDR2 FQNEAQ. This CDR3 region has 15 residues. The J segment lost 1 base and the V segment lost 6 bases, leaving 2 bases of the junction unmatched.

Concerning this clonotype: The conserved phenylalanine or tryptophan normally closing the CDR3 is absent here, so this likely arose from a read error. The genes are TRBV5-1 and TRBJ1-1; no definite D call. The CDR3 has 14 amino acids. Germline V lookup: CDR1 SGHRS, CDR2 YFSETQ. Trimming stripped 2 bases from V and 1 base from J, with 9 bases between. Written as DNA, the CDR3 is TGCGCCAGCAGCTTCGTGGGGAAGAACACTGAAGCTTTCTTG. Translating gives CASSFVGKNTEAFL.

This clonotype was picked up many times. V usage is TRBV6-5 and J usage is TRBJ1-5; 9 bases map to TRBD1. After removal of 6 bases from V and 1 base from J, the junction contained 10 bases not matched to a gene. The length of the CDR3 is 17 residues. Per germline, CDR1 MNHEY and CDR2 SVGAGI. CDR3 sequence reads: CASSPRDRVNSNQPQHF. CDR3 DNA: TGTGCCAGCAGCCCCCGGGACAGGGTTAACAGCAATCAGCCCCAGCATTTT.

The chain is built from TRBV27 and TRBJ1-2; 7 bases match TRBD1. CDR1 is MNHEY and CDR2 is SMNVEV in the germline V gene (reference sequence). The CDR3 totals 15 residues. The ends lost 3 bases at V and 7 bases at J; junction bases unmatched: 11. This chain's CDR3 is CASSFGGGLHIGYTF. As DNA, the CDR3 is TGTGCCAGCAGTTTCGGAGGGGGCCTCCATATTGGCTACACCTTC.

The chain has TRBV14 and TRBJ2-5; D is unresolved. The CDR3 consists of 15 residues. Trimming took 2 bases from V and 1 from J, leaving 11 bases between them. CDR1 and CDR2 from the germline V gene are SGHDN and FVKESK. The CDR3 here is CASSQYKGRQETQYF. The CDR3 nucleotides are TGTGCCAGCAGCCAATATAAAGGTCGCCAAGAGACCCAGTACTTC.

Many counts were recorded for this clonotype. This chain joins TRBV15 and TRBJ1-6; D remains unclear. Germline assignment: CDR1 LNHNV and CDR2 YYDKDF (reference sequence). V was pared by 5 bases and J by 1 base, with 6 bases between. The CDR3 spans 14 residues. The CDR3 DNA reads TGTGCCACCAGCCCATTTTCCTATAATTCACCCCTCCACTTT. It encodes CATSPFSYNSPLHF.

The DNA for the CDR3 is TGTGCCAGCAGTTTGGGGGGTCCAGCTGAAGCTTTCTTT. Amino acid sequence: CASSLGGPAEAFF. V and J are TRBV28 and TRBJ1-1; weak D call: TRBD1 (5 bases). Germline values: CDR1 MDHEN, CDR2 SYDVKM. With 3 bases removed from V and 6 bases from J, the gap between germline ends came to 11 bases. The CDR3 loop spans 13 amino acids. Drawing the rest from reference TRBV28 and TRBJ1-1, the complete variable domain is DVKVTQSSRYLVKRTGEKVFLECVQDMDHENMFWYRQDPGLGLRLIYFSYDVKMKEKGDIPEGYSVSREKKERFSLILESASTNQTSMYLCASSLGGPAEAFFGQGTRLTVV.

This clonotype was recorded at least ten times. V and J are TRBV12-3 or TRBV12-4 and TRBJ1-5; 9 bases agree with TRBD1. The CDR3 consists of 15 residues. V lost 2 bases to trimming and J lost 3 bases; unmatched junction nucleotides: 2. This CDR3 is CASSLRDRANQPQHF. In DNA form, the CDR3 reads TGTGCCAGCAGTTTAAGGGACAGGGCCAATCAGCCCCAGCATTTT.

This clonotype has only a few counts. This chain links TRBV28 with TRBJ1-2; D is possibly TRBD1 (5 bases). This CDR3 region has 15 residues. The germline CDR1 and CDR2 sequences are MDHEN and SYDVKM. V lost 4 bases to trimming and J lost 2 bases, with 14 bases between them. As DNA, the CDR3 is TGTGCCAGCAGTTCCCTTGGGACCGCCAACTATGGCTACACCTTC. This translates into CASSSLGTANYGYTF.

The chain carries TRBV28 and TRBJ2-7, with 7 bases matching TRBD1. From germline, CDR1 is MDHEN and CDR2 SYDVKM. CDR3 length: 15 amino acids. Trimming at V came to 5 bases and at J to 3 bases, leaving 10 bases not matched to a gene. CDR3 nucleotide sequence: TGTGCCAGCAGTACCGACAGGGAAAGGGGCTACGAGCAGTACTTC. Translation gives CASSTDRERGYEQYF.

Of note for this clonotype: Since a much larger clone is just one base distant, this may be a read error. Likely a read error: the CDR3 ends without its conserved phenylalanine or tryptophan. The CDR3 DNA sequence: TGTGCCTGGAGTGTACCCGGACAGGGGGGCTCCGAGCAGTACTAC. As protein: CAWSVPGQGGSEQYY. The genes are TRBV30 and TRBJ2-7, with TRBD1 matching 10 bases. Per germline, CDR1 GTSNPN and CDR2 SVGIG (reference sequence). V dropped 0 bases and J dropped 6; count of bases not matched to a gene: 8. The CDR3 length is 15 residues.

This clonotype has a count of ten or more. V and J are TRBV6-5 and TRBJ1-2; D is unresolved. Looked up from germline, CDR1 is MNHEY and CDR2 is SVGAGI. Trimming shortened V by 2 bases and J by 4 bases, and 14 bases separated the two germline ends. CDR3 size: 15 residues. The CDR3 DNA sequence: TGTGCCAGCAGTTACGGAACTTCGGGCTCCTATGGCTACACCTTC. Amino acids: CASSYGTSGSYGYTF.

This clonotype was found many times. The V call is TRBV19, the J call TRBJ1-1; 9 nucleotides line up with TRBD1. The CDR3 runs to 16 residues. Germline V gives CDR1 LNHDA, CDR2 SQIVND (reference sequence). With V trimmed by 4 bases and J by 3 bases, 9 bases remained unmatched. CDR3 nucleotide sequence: TGTGCCAGTAGTACCCTAAGGACAGGGGCGGACACTGAAGCTTTCTTT. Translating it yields CASSTLRTGADTEAFF.